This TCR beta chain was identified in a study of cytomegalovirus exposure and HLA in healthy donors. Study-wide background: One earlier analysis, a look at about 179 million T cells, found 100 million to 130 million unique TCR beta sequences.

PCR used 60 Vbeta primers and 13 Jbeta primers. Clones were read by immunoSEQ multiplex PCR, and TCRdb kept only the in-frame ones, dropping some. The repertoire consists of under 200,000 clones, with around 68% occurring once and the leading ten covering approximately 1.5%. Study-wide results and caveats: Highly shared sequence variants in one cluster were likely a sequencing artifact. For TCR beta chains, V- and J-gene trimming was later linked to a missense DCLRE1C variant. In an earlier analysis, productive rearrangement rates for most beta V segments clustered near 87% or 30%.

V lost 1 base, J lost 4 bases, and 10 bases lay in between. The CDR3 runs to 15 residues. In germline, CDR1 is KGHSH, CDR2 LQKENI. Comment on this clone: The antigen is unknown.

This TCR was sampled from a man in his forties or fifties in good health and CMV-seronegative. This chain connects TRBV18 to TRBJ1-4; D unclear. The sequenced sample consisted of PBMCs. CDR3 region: CASSPRDSINEKLFF. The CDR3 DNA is TGTGCCAGCTCACCACGTGACTCGATTAATGAAAAACTGTTTTTT.